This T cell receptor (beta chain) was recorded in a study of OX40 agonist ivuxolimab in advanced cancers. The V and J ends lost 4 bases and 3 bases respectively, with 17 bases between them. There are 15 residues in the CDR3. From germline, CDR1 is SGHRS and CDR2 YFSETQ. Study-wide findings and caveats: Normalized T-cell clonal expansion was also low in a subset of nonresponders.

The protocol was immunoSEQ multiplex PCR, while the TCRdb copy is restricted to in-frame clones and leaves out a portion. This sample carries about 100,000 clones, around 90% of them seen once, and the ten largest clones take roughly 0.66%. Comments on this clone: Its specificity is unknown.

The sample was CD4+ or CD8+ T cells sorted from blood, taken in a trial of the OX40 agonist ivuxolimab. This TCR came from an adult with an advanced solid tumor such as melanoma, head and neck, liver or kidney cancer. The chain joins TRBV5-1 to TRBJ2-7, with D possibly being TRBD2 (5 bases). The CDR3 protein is CASSRTDSSFYEQYF. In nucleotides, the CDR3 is TGCGCCAGCAGCCGGACTGACTCCAGCTTCTACGAGCAGTACTTC.